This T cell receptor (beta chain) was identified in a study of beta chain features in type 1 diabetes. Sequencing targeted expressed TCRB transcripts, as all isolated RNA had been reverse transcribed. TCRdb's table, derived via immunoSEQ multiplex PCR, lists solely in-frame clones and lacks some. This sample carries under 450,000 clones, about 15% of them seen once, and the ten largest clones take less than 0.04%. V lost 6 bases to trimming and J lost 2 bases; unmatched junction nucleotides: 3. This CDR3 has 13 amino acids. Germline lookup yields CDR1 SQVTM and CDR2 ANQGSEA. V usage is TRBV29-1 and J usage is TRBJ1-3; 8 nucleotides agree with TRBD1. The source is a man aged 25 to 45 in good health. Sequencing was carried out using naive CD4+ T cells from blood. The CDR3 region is CSVLDRAGNTIYF. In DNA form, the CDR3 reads TGCAGCGTCTTGGACAGGGCTGGAAACACCATATATTTT.